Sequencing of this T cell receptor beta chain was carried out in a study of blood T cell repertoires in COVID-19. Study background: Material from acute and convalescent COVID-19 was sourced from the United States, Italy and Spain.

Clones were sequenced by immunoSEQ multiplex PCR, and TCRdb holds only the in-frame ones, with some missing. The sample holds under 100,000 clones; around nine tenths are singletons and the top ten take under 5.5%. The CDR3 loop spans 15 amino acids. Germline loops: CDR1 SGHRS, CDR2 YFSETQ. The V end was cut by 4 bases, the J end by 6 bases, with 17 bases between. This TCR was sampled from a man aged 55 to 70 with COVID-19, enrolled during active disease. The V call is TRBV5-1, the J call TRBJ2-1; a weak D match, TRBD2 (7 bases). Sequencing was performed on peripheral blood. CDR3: CASSARGGAGNEQFF. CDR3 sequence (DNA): TGCGCCAGCAGCGCTCGAGGGGGGGCAGGCAATGAGCAGTTCTTC.